This TCR beta chain is from a study of T cells in Graves' hyperthyroidism and ophthalmopathy. This clonotype was counted at least ten times. TCR beta CDR3 region amplification was performed from RNA transcripts. First-round RT-PCR with HTBI primers amplified the TCR CDR3 region. TCRdb recomputed calls from the multiplex PCR reads with MiXCR, one row per CDR3 protein. In the table there are 700,000 to 950,000 distinct CDR3 sequences, 30% to 40% of which are singletons. The sample taken for sequencing was blood. This TCR was sampled from a middle-aged woman with Graves' hyperthyroidism.

The CDR3 spells CASSLGRAGRDEQYF. CDR3 nucleotides: TGTGCCAGCAGCTTAGGCCGGGCAGGGCGGGACGAGCAGTACTTC. The chain has TRBV11-3 and TRBJ2-7; D may be TRBD1 or TRBD2 (5 bases each). Germline V gives CDR1 SGHNT, CDR2 YENEEA. This CDR3 has 15 residues. V was trimmed by 1 base and J by 5 bases, leaving 15 bases between them.